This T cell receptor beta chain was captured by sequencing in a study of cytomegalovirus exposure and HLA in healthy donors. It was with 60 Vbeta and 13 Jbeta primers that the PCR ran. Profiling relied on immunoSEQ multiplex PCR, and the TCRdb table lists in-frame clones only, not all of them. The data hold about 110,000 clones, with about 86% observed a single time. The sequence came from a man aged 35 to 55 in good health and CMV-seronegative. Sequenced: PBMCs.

CDR3 nucleotide sequence: TGTGCCAGCAGCTCGGACTTTAATCAGCCCCAGCATTTT. Its protein is CASSSDFNQPQHF. V and J are TRBV7-9 and TRBJ1-5; D not resolved. The CDR3 is made up of 13 amino acids. Per germline, CDR1 SEHNR and CDR2 FQNEAQ (reference sequence). Trimming removed 4 bases at V and 4 bases at J, with 8 bases between.